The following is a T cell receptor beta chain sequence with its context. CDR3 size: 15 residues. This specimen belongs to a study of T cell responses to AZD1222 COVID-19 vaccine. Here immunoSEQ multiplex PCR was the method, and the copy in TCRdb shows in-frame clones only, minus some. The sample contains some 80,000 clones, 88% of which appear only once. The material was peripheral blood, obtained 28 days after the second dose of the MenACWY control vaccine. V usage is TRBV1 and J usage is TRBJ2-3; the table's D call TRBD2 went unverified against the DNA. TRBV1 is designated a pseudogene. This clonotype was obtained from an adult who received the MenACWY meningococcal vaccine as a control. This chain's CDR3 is CTSSQGGQDTDTQYF. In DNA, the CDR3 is TGCACCAGCAGCCAAGGAGGGCAGGACACAGATACGCAGTATTTT.